One sample yielded the 9 T cell receptor beta chains listed below, sequenced in a study of cytomegalovirus exposure and HLA in healthy donors (dated by TCRdb to the late 2010s). Libraries were constructed by the immunoSEQ multiplex PCR assay. For the multiplex PCR, a mixture combining 60 forward primers for TCR Vbeta segments and 13 reverse primers for TCR Jbeta segments was used. The source is immuneACCESS, and TCRdb retained only in-frame sequences with V and J called. Part of the clones is not carried over; for the studies checked, unresolved V genes explain less than half of this, and the remainder is unexplained. Here the sample has about 94,000 clones; roughly four fifths occur a single time. Of the sample, 10% falls within the top ten clones. Material: PBMCs. All receptors come from a human donor in good health.

This chain connects TRBV7-6 to TRBJ2-6; 7 bases line up with TRBD1. Germline V CDR1 and CDR2: SGHVS, FNYEAQ. The trim removed 3 bases at V and 0 bases at J, leaving 14 bases unmatched. The CDR3 sequence is 20 residues long. CDR3 loop: CASSFGATGTEVSGANVLTF. In DNA form, the CDR3 reads TGTGCCAGCAGCTTTGGCGCCACCGGGACAGAAGTCTCTGGGGCCAACGTCCTGACTTTC.

V is TRBV5-1 and J is TRBJ2-2; 7 bases match TRBD1. The germline CDR1 and CDR2 sequences are SGHRS and YFSETQ. The CDR3 is made up of 14 amino acids. The ends lost 5 bases at V and 5 bases at J; junction bases unmatched: 6. The CDR3 DNA reads TGCGCCAGCAGGACAGGGATGGGGACCGGGGAGCTGTTTTTT. It translates to CASRTGMGTGELFF.

This clone was detected a few times. The chain carries TRBV27 and TRBJ1-1, with a tentative D call TRBD1 (5 bases). The length of the CDR3 is 14 residues. CDR1 and CDR2 (germline): MNHEY, SMNVEV (reference sequence). V was trimmed by 7 bases and J by 1 base, leaving 13 bases between them. The CDR3 here is CASKELGANTEAFF. The CDR3 nucleotides are TGTGCCAGCAAGGAGCTTGGGGCGAACACTGAAGCTTTCTTT.

V usage is TRBV7-3 and J usage is TRBJ2-1, with 12 bases matching TRBD2. The V and J ends lost 5 bases and 5 bases, in that order; junction bases with no gene match: 7. Germline V lookup: CDR1 SGHTA, CDR2 FQGTGA. The CDR3 runs to 16 residues. The CDR3 spells CASSPGLAGRDNEQFF. The CDR3 DNA follows: TGTGCCAGCAGCCCTGGACTAGCGGGGAGAGACAATGAGCAGTTCTTC.

The chain links TRBV5-1 to TRBJ1-1, with 8 bases identical to TRBD1. The germline CDR1 and CDR2 sequences are SGHRS and YFSETQ. This CDR3 comprises 13 residues. The V and J ends lost 0 bases and 10 bases, in that order; junction bases with no gene match: 5. The CDR3 loop reads CASSLGQGSAAFF. CDR3 nucleotides: TGCGCCAGCAGCTTGGGACAGGGGAGTGCAGCTTTCTTT.

This clone was counted a few times. The rearrangement uses TRBV6-1 and TRBJ2-3, with 7 bases lining up with TRBD1. V dropped 1 base and J dropped 5; count of bases not matched to a gene: 6. The length of the CDR3 is 15 residues. Germline lookup yields CDR1 MNHNS and CDR2 SASEGT. The CDR3 is CASSEGQGVGDTQYF. DNA for the CDR3: TGTGCCAGCAGTGAAGGACAGGGAGTAGGAGATACGCAGTATTTT.

J is TRBJ2-1 and V is TRBV6-5, with TRBD2 matching over 10 bases. The junction had 3 bases not matched to a gene; V was cut back by 6 bases and J by 7 bases. The CDR3 sequence is 13 residues long. CDR1 is MNHEY and CDR2 is SVGAGI in the germline V gene. The CDR3 DNA is TGTGCCAGCAGGCAGGGACTAGCGAATGAGCAGTTCTTC. Protein product: CASRQGLANEQFF.

The chain combines TRBV18 with TRBJ1-1; 7 nucleotides line up with TRBD1. The CDR3 is 14 amino acids. CDR1 is KGHSH, CDR2 LQKENI, per germline. V dropped 6 bases and J dropped 6; count of bases not matched to a gene: 10. This CDR3 reads CASSPGTDGAEAFF. The CDR3 region has the DNA TGTGCCAGCTCGCCAGGGACAGACGGGGCTGAAGCTTTCTTT.

The V call is TRBV21-1, the J call TRBJ1-1. TRBV21-1 constitutes a pseudogene. The CDR3 covers 15 residues. Written as DNA, the CDR3 is TGTGCCAGCAGCAAAGTTAGCAGAACGAACACTGAAGCTTTCTTT. The encoded protein is CASSKVSRTNTEAFF.